What follows are 6 T cell receptor beta chains derived from one specimen sequenced in a study of shared clonotypes between healthy human individuals. Clones were sequenced by immunoSEQ multiplex PCR, and TCRdb holds only the in-frame ones, with some missing. The table has approximately 720,000 clones, 92% seen once. Selected positively for CCR7 and CD45RO-negative, naive CD8 cells excluded terminally differentiated effector memory CD45RA+ cells. The sequencing sample was made of naive CD8+ T cells sorted from blood. All receptors come from a man aged 30-40 years in good health.

Only one count was recorded for this clone. J is TRBJ2-7 and V is TRBV19; D not resolved. Trimming removed 2 bases at V and 5 bases at J, with 7 bases between. This CDR3 has 12 residues. Germline V gene sequence: CDR1 LNHDA, CDR2 SQIVND (reference sequence). The CDR3 is CASSILTNEQYF. CDR3 DNA: TGTGCCAGTAGTATACTTACTAACGAGCAGTACTTC. The full variable domain, completed using reference TRBV19 and TRBJ2-7, is DGGITQSPKYLFRKEGQNVTLSCEQNLNHDAMYWYRQDPGQGLRLIYYSQIVNDFQKGDIAEGYSVSREKKESFPLTVTSAQKNPTAFYLCASSILTNEQYFGPGTRLTVT.

V is TRBV5-1 and J is TRBJ2-5, with 9 bases matching TRBD1. CDR3 length: 14 residues. Germline V lookup: CDR1 SGHRS, CDR2 YFSETQ. Trimming at V came to 4 bases and at J to 2 bases, leaving 3 bases not matched to a gene. The CDR3 sequence is CASSPDRGQETQYF. CDR3 sequence (DNA): TGCGCCAGCAGCCCTGACAGGGGGCAAGAGACCCAGTACTTC.

In its sample, this clone was seen once. The rearrangement uses TRBV11-2 and TRBJ2-7; 10 bases are a match to TRBD2. From germline, CDR1 is SGHAT and CDR2 FQNNGV. J was trimmed by 4 bases and V by 1 base; bases with no gene match: 13. The CDR3 runs to 18 residues. CDR3 in DNA: TGTGCCAGCAGCTTAGTTGTCCTAGCGGGAGTAGAGGAGTACGAGCAGTACTTC. It specifies CASSLVVLAGVEEYEQYF.

The chain is built from TRBV4-3 and TRBJ1-4; no reliable D call. Trimming cost V 0 bases and J 4 bases, with 12 bases left between them. This CDR3 spans 16 amino acids. Germline V gene lookup returns CDR1 LGHNA and CDR2 YSLEER. The CDR3 DNA reads TGCGCCAGCAGCCAAGATGTGGGCCAGGATAATGAAAAACTGTTTTTT. The encoded protein is CASSQDVGQDNEKLFF.

J is TRBJ1-1 and V is TRBV29-1; D is undetermined. From germline, CDR1 is SQVTM and CDR2 ANQGSEA. Trimming took off 5 bases at V and 2 bases at J, with 18 bases between the two ends. The CDR3 sequence is 15 residues long. Here the CDR3 reads CSVNMLGSDNTEAFF. CDR3 DNA: TGCAGCGTTAATATGCTTGGCAGCGACAACACTGAAGCTTTCTTT.

The chain employs TRBV29-1 and TRBJ2-5, with 10 bases lining up with TRBD1. The CDR3 has 19 residues. CDR1 and CDR2 (germline): SQVTM, ANQGSEA. The V and J ends lost 3 bases and 2 bases, in that order; junction bases with no gene match: 18. The CDR3 DNA follows: TGCAGCGTTGATGGGCTGGCCGGGACAGGGGTCTACCTGCAAGAGACCCAGTACTTC. Its protein is CSVDGLAGTGVYLQETQYF.